What follows are 13 T cell receptor beta chains derived from one specimen sequenced in a study of shared clonotypes between healthy human individuals. TCRdb's table, derived via immunoSEQ multiplex PCR, lists solely in-frame clones and lacks some. Among 2 million to 2.5 million clones, around 90% were seen once, and the ten largest hold 0.37%. The material sequenced was naive CD4+ T cells from PBMCs. Subset defined: CD45RA+ positively selected. Receptors originate from a man younger than 30 in good health. Some clones in this sample may be carry-over from other donors' samples.

The chain uses TRBV28 and TRBJ1-5, with D perhaps matching TRBD1 (5 bases). Between the trimmed V and J ends, which lost 6 bases and 7 bases, there was a span of 13 bases. The CDR3 is 13 amino acids. Germline V gene sequence: CDR1 MDHEN, CDR2 SYDVKM. CDR3 protein: CASRSTGGQPQHF. The CDR3 bases are TGTGCCAGCAGGTCAACGGGGGGACAGCCCCAGCATTTT.

Concerning this clone: Other DNA sequences in this sample translate to the same CDR3. This chain links TRBV7-9 with TRBJ2-7, with D unresolved. Trimming left V 1 base short and J 2 bases short, with 6 bases between. The germline V gene encodes CDR1 SEHNR and CDR2 FQNEAQ (reference sequence). This CDR3 spans 13 amino acids. The chain's CDR3 is CASSLGSTYEQYF. In DNA form, the CDR3 reads TGTGCCAGCAGCTTAGGTAGTACCTACGAGCAGTACTTC.

This chain connects TRBV5-5 to TRBJ2-7; weak D call: TRBD2 (5 bases). This CDR3 is 13 amino acids long. V was pared by 4 bases and J by 3 bases, with 11 bases between. Looked up from germline, CDR1 is SGHKS and CDR2 is YYEKEE (reference sequence). DNA for the CDR3: TGTGCCAGCAGCGGGCCCGAGGGCTACGAGCAGTACTTC. This sequence encodes CASSGPEGYEQYF.

The gene calls are TRBV9 and TRBJ2-5; D may be TRBD1 or TRBD2 (6 bases each). The CDR3 is 15 residues long. The V gene lost 3 bases and the J gene lost 1 base, with 13 bases spanning the gap. Looked up from germline, CDR1 is SGDLS and CDR2 is YYNGEE. In nucleotides, the CDR3 is TGTGCCAGCAGCGGCGAGGGGGGTGGCCAAGAGACCCAGTACTTC. It codes for CASSGEGGGQETQYF.

J is TRBJ1-1 and V is TRBV18; no definite D call. V was clipped by 3 bases and J by 0 bases, with 20 bases between them. CDR3 length equals 18 residues. Germline CDR1 reads KGHSH; CDR2 reads LQKENI. The CDR3 bases are TGTGCCAGCTCACCGTATCTATCTAGTGGCTCTTTGAACACTGAAGCTTTCTTT. Protein sequence: CASSPYLSSGSLNTEAFF.

This chain connects TRBV19 to TRBJ2-1; 12 positions match TRBD2. Germline loops: CDR1 LNHDA, CDR2 SQIVND (reference sequence). The ends lost 1 base at V and 4 bases at J; junction bases unmatched: 2. This CDR3 contains 16 residues. Written as DNA, the CDR3 is TGTGCCAGTAGTATAGGGACTAGCGGGATATACAATGAGCAGTTCTTC. Encoded protein: CASSIGTSGIYNEQFF.

Only one count was recorded for this clone. V and J are TRBV5-4 and TRBJ1-2; D unclear. CDR1 is SGHNT, CDR2 YYREEE, per germline (reference sequence). Trimming took off 1 base at V and 5 bases at J, with 6 bases between the two ends. This CDR3 has 12 residues. The CDR3 DNA is TGTGCCAGCAGCTTGTACGGATATGGCTACACCTTC. Protein sequence: CASSLYGYGYTF.

V is TRBV18 and J is TRBJ2-7; 9 nucleotides agree with TRBD2. V was pared by 5 bases and J by 6 bases, with 14 bases of the junction left unmatched. The CDR3 has 16 amino acids. Per germline, CDR1 KGHSH and CDR2 LQKENI. The CDR3 DNA reads TGTGCCAGCTCATCCACACCGGGACTAGCCACAGTCGAGCAGTACTTC. This encodes CASSSTPGLATVEQYF.

This clone was seen a single time. This chain's CDR3 is CASSPVGRAAGTDTQYF. CDR3 coding DNA: TGCGCCAGCAGCCCGGTCGGACGGGCCGCGGGCACAGATACGCAGTATTTT. This rearrangement joins TRBV5-1 to TRBJ2-3; D is unclear. The CDR3 is 17 residues long. V was pared by 4 bases and J by 1 base, with 19 bases between. Germline assignment: CDR1 SGHRS and CDR2 YFSETQ.

The rearrangement joins TRBV15 to TRBJ1-1; D unresolved. The germline V and J ends were trimmed by 1 base and 2 bases, with 11 bases remaining between them. The CDR3 is 15 residues long. The germline gives CDR1 LNHNV, CDR2 YYDKDF (reference sequence). CDR3 DNA: TGTGCCACCAGCAGAGGGGATCTGACAAACACTGAAGCTTTCTTT. This gives the protein CATSRGDLTNTEAFF.

The V gene is TRBV5-1, the J gene TRBJ2-2; 10 bases line up with TRBD2. Germline values: CDR1 SGHRS, CDR2 YFSETQ. With V trimmed by 7 bases and J by 5 bases, 11 bases remained unmatched. This CDR3 is 16 amino acids long. The CDR3 region has the DNA TGCGCCAGCTCCATCGGGGCTAGCGGGAGTACCGGGGAGCTGTTTTTT. Its translation: CASSIGASGSTGELFF.

The chain employs TRBV25-1 and TRBJ2-1; 8 bases are a match to TRBD2. This CDR3 is 14 amino acids long. The germline CDR1 and CDR2 sequences are MGHDK and SYGVNS. The V and J ends lost 5 bases and 3 bases, in that order; junction bases with no gene match: 3. The CDR3 region is CASSRTSGYNEQFF. The CDR3 nucleotides read TGTGCCAGCAGTCGAACTAGCGGCTACAATGAGCAGTTCTTC.

This chain connects TRBV19 to TRBJ1-1; a weak D match, TRBD1 (6 bases). V was clipped by 6 bases and J by 1 base, with 15 bases between them. This CDR3 has 15 residues. Germline V lookup: CDR1 LNHDA, CDR2 SQIVND (reference sequence). Here the CDR3 DNA reads TGTGCCAGTAGCCCATGGGGACAAGGGAACACTGAAGCTTTCTTT. It yields the protein CASSPWGQGNTEAFF. The full variable domain, its missing parts supplied by reference TRBV19 and TRBJ1-1, is DGGITQSPKYLFRKEGQNVTLSCEQNLNHDAMYWYRQDPGQGLRLIYYSQIVNDFQKGDIAEGYSVSREKKESFPLTVTSAQKNPTAFYLCASSPWGQGNTEAFFGQGTRLTVV.